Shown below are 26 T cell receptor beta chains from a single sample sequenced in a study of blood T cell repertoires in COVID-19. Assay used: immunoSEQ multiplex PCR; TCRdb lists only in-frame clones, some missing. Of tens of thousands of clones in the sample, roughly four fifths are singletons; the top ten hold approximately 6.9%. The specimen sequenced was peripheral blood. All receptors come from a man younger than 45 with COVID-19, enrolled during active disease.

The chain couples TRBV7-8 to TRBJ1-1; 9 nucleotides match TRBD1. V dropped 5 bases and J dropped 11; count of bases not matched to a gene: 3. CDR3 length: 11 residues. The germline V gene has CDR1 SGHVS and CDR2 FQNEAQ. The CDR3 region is CASSRQGEAFF. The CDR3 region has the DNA TGTGCCAGCAGCCGACAGGGGGAGGCTTTCTTT.

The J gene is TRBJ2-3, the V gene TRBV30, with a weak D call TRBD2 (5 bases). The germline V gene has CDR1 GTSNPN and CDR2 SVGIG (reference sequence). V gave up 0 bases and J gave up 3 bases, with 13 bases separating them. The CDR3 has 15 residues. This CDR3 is CAWSVRGGGTDTQYF. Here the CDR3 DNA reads TGTGCCTGGAGTGTACGAGGAGGTGGTACAGATACGCAGTATTTT.

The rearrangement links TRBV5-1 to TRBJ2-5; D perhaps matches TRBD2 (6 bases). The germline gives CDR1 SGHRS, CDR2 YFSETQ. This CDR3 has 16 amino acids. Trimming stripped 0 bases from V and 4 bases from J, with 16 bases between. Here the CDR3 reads CASSLGWTGVRETQYF. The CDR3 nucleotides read TGCGCCAGCAGCTTGGGCTGGACGGGGGTAAGAGAGACCCAGTACTTC.

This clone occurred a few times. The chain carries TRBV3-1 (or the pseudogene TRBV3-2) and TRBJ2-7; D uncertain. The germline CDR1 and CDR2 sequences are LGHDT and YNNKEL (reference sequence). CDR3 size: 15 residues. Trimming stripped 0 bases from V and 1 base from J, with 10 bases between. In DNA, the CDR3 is TGTGCCAGCAGCCAAGATCGGAGAAGTTCCTACGAGCAGTACTTC. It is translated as CASSQDRRSSYEQYF.

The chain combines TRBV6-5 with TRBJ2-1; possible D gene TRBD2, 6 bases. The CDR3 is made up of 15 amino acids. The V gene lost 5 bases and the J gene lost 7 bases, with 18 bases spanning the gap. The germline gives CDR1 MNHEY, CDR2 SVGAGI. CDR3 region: CASSTDGGALNEQFF. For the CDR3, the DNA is TGTGCCAGCAGTACCGACGGGGGTGCGTTGAATGAGCAGTTCTTC.

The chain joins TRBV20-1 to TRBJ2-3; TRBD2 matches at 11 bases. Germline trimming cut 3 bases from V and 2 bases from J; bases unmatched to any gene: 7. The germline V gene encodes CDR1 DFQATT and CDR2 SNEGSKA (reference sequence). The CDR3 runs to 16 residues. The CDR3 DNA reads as TGCAGTGCTAGTTCACGACTAGCGGGAAACACAGATACGCAGTATTTT. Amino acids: CSASSRLAGNTDTQYF.

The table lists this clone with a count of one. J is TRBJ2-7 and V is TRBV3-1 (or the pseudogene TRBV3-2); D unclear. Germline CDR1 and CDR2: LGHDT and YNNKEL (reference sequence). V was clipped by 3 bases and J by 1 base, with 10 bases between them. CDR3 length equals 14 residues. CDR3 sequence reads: CASSQRYGSYEQYF. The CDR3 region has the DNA TGTGCCAGCAGCCAGAGATACGGTTCCTACGAGCAGTACTTC.

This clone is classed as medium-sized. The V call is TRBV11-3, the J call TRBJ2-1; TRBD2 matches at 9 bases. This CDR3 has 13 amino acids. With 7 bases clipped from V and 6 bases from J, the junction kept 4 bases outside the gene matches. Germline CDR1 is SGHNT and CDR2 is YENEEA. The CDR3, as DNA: TGTGCCAGCACGACTAGCGGAGGCAATGAGCAGTTCTTC. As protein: CASTTSGGNEQFF.

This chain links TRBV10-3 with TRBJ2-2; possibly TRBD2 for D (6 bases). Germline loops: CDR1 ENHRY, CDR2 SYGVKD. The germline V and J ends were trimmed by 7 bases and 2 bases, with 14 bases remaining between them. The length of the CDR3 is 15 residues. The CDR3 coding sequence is TGTGCCATCAAAGGAGGACTACTAAACACCGGGGAGCTGTTTTTT. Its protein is CAIKGGLLNTGELFF.

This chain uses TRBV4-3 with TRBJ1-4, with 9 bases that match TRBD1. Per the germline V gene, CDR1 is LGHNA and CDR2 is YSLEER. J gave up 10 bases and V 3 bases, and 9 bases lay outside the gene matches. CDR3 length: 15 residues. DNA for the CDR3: TGCGCCAGCAGCCACATCACAGGGGGCGTTGGAAAACTGTTTTTT. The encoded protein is CASSHITGGVGKLFF.

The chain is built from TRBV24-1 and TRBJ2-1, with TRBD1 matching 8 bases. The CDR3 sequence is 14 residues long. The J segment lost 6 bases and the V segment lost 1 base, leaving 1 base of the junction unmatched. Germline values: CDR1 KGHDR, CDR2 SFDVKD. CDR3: CATSDFTGGNEQFF. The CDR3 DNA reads TGTGCCACCAGTGATTTTACAGGGGGCAATGAGCAGTTCTTC.

The CDR3 DNA follows: TGTGCCATCAGGGGGGGGACTAGCTCCCCTACGCAGTATTTT. Amino acid sequence: CAIRGGTSSPTQYF. The gene calls are TRBV10-3 and TRBJ2-3; 9 nucleotides line up with TRBD2. Germline V gives CDR1 ENHRY, CDR2 SYGVKD. Germline trimming cut 6 bases from V and 8 bases from J; bases unmatched to any gene: 9. The CDR3 contains 14 residues.

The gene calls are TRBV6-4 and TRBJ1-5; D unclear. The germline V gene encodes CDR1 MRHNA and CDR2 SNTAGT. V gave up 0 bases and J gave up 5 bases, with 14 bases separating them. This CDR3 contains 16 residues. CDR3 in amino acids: CASSDSLAGGDQPQHF. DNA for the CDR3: TGTGCCAGCAGTGACTCGTTGGCAGGTGGCGATCAGCCCCAGCATTTT.

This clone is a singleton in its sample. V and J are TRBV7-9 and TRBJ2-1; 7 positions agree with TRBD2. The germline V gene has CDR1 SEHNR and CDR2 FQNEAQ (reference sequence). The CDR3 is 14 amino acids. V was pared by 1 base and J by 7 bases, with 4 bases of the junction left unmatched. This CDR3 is CASSLEVSGNEQFF. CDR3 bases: TGTGCCAGCAGCTTAGAGGTTAGCGGGAATGAGCAGTTCTTC.

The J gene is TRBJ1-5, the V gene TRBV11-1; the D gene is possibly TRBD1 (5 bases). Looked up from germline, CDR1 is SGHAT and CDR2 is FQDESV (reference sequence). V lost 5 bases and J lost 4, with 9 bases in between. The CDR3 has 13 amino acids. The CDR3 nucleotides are TGTGCCAGCAGCAGACAGCAGAATCAGCCCCAGCATTTT. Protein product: CASSRQQNQPQHF.

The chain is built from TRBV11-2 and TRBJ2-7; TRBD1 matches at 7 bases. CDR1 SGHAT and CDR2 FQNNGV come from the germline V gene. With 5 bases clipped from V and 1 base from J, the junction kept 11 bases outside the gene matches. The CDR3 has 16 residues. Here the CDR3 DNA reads TGTGCCAGCAGCATACAGGGGTCAATCCTGTCCTACGAGCAGTACTTC. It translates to CASSIQGSILSYEQYF.

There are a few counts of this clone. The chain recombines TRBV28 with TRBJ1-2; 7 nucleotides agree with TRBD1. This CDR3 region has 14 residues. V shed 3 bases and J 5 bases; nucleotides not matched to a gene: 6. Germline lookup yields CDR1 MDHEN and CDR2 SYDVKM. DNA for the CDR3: TGTGCCAGCAGTTTCGACAGGGCCGTTTATGGCTACACCTTC. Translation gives CASSFDRAVYGYTF.

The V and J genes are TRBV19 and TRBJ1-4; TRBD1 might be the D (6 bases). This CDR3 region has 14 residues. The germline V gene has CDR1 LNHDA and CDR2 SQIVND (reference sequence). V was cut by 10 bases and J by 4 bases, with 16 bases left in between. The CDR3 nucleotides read TGTGCCACCCAACAGGACAGCTATAATGAAAAACTGTTTTTT. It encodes CATQQDSYNEKLFF.

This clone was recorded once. As DNA, the CDR3 is TGTGCCAGCAGCGTTCACGGGACAGAGCAAGAGACCCAGTACTTC. This codes for CASSVHGTEQETQYF. V usage is TRBV9 and J usage is TRBJ2-5, with 7 bases lining up with TRBD1. Trimming cost V 2 bases and J 2 bases; bases outside gene matches: 6. The CDR3 covers 15 residues. Germline V gene sequence: CDR1 SGDLS, CDR2 YYNGEE.

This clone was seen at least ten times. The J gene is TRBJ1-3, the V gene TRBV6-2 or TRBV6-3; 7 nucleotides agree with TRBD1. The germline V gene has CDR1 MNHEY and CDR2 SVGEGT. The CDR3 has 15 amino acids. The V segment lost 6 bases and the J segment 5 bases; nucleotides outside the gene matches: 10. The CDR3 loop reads CASSSEGQPRNTIYF. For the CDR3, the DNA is TGTGCCAGCAGCTCCGAGGGACAGCCGAGAAACACCATATATTTT.

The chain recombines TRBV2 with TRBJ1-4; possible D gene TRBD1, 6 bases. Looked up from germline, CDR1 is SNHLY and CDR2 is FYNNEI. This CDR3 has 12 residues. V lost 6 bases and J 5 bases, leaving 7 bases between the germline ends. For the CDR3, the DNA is TGTGCCAGCAGGGGGACAAATGAAAAACTGTTTTTT. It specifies CASRGTNEKLFF.

The CDR3 protein is CASSLTGGRQETQYF. In DNA, the CDR3 is TGTGCCAGCAGTTTAACAGGGGGCAGGCAAGAGACCCAGTACTTC. The genes are TRBV28 and TRBJ2-5; 9 nucleotides match TRBD1. Trimming at V came to 2 bases and at J to 2 bases, leaving 3 bases not matched to a gene. The CDR3 is 15 amino acids. Germline-derived CDR1 and CDR2 are MDHEN and SYDVKM. The variable domain in full, with the rest retrieved from reference TRBV28 and TRBJ2-5, is DVKVTQSSRYLVKRTGEKVFLECVQDMDHENMFWYRQDPGLGLRLIYFSYDVKMKEKGDIPEGYSVSREKKERFSLILESASTNQTSMYLCASSLTGGRQETQYFGPGTRLLVL.

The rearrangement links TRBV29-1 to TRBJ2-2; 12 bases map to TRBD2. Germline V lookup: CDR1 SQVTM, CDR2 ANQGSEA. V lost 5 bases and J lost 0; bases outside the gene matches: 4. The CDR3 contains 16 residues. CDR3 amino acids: CSVYRTSGTNTGELFF. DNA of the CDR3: TGCAGCGTTTATCGGACTAGCGGGACGAACACCGGGGAGCTGTTTTTT.

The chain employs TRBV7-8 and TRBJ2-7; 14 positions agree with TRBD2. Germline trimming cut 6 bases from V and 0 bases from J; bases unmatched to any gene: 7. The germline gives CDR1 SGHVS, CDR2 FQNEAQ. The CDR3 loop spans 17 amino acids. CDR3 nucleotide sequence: TGTGCCAGCAGTTCACCCGGGACTAGCGGGAGCTCCTACGAGCAGTACTTC. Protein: CASSSPGTSGSSYEQYF.

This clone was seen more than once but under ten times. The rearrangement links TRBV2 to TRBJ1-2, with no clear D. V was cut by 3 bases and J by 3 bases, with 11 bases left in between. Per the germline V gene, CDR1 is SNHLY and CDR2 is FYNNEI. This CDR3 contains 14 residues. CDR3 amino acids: CASSDRRFYYGYTF. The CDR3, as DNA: TGTGCCAGCAGTGACAGGCGCTTTTACTATGGCTACACCTTC.

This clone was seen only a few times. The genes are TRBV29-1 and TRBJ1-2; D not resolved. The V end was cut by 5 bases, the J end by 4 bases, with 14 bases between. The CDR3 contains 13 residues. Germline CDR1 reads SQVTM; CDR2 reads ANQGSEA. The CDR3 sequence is CSVRTAGFYGYTF. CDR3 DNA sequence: TGCAGCGTTCGGACTGCGGGTTTCTATGGCTACACCTTC.